This T cell receptor beta chain was sequenced during a study of OX40 agonist ivuxolimab in advanced cancers. Study details: Melanoma, hepatocellular carcinoma, head and neck or renal cell cancer occurred in dose-escalation patients.

Sampling times: baseline, cycle 4 day 1, cycle 7 day 1. The table came from immunoSEQ multiplex PCR; TCRdb's copy has only in-frame clones and leaves some out. The table lists approximately 65,000 clones, around 90% of them singletons, with over 0.3% in the top ten. The CDR3 extends over 11 amino acids. Trimming took 6 bases from V and 4 from J, leaving 8 bases between them. Germline CDR1 SGHRS, CDR2 YFSETQ. The rearrangement joins TRBV5-1 to TRBJ2-7; weak D call: TRBD2 (5 bases). The sequenced sample was CD4+ or CD8+ T cells sorted from blood, obtained in a trial of the OX40 agonist ivuxolimab. This clonotype was obtained from an adult with an advanced solid tumor such as melanoma, head and neck, liver or kidney cancer. The CDR3 loop is CASTGEYEQYF. In nucleotides, the CDR3 is TGCGCCAGCACCGGGGAGTACGAGCAGTACTTC.